This T cell receptor (beta chain) was recovered during a study of Ad26.COV2.S vaccination and SARS-CoV-2 variants. Findings of the study overall: Analytic work on TCR breadth and depth might have understated the full extent of total T cell responses.

Details on this clone: Its antigen remains unidentified. The same CDR3 arises from other DNA sequences in this sample as well.

TCRdb keeps only in-frame clones here, not all; method: immunoSEQ multiplex PCR. In the table there are 450,000 to 550,000 clones, 89% of which are singletons. Treatment given: 15 to 20 received Ad26.COV2.S at low or high dose, single or two shots; roughly five received placebo; per-sample allocation not given. Repertoires come from day 63 after the first vaccine or placebo injection. Spike of the Wuhan-strain SARS-CoV-2 was expressed by an Ad26 vector, which formed the vaccine. The CDR3 extends over 12 amino acids. Germline values: CDR1 MNHEY, CDR2 SVGAGI. V lost 5 bases and J 4 bases, leaving 8 bases between the germline ends.

The chain carries TRBV6-5 and TRBJ1-2; a possible D gene is TRBD1 (6 bases). The sequence was obtained from a person between 18 and 65 years old who received the Ad26.COV2.S COVID-19 vaccine or a placebo. Sequencing was performed on peripheral blood, taken in a trial of Ad26.COV2.S vaccine versus placebo. CDR3 DNA sequence: TGTGCCAGCAGTCAGGGGACCTATGGCTACACCTTC. Translating it yields CASSQGTYGYTF.